The 22 T cell receptor beta chains below were found in one sample sequenced in a study of blood T cell repertoires in COVID-19. The assay was immunoSEQ multiplex PCR, and TCRdb's table has in-frame clones only and misses some. The sample lists under 300,000 clones; around 80% were seen once. Sequenced: peripheral blood. All receptors derive from a woman under 30 with acute or convalescent COVID-19.

This clone was recorded a few times. The CDR3 coding sequence is TGCGCCAGCAGCCAAGACTCCGGGGGTTGGGGCTCCACTGAAGCTTTCTTT. Its protein product is CASSQDSGGWGSTEAFF. The chain uses TRBV4-3 and TRBJ1-1, with D perhaps matching TRBD1 (5 bases). V lost 0 bases to trimming and J lost 4 bases, with 18 bases between them. Germline V gene lookup returns CDR1 LGHNA and CDR2 YSLEER. The CDR3 runs 17 residues.

This sequence joins TRBV27 and TRBJ1-5; D gene ambiguous. Trimming shortened V by 3 bases and J by 0 bases, and 6 bases separated the two germline ends. CDR3 length: 14 amino acids. The germline CDR1 and CDR2 sequences are MNHEY and SMNVEV (reference sequence). Written as DNA, the CDR3 is TGTGCCAGCAGTTTTTACAGTAGCAATCAGCCCCAGCATTTT. Encoded protein: CASSFYSSNQPQHF.

The chain is built from TRBV6-5 and TRBJ1-1; D perhaps matches TRBD1 (6 bases). Germline V gene data show CDR1 as MNHEY and CDR2 as SVGAGI. Trimming cost V 1 base and J 2 bases, with 11 bases left between them. This CDR3 is built from 15 residues. CDR3 region: CASSYYKQGNTEAFF. Written as DNA, the CDR3 is TGTGCCAGCAGTTACTACAAACAGGGTAACACTGAAGCTTTCTTT.

This clone was observed a few times. In nucleotides, the CDR3 is TGCGCCAGCAGCTTGGCCCCGGGACTAGTAAGCGAGACCCAGTACTTC. Translating gives CASSLAPGLVSETQYF. The chain uses TRBV5-1 and TRBJ2-5; 8 bases fit TRBD2. Trimming took 0 bases from V and 5 from J; bases not matched to a gene: 9. The CDR3 totals 16 residues. Germline V CDR1 and CDR2: SGHRS, YFSETQ.

V gene TRBV28 combines with J gene TRBJ1-2; D uncertain. V was pared by 5 bases and J by 4 bases, with 23 bases between. The CDR3 is 17 amino acids. From germline, CDR1 is MDHEN and CDR2 SYDVKM. The CDR3 DNA follows: TGTGCCAGCAGTAATGTTTCAGGCCCCATCTCCTCCTATGGCTACACCTTC. The encoded protein is CASSNVSGPISSYGYTF.

V and J are TRBV28 and TRBJ2-7, with 12 bases lining up with TRBD2. Trimming took 5 bases from V and 6 from J; bases not matched to a gene: 5. The CDR3 has 14 residues. The V gene's germline CDR1 is MDHEN and CDR2 SYDVKM. CDR3 protein: CASSRLAGELEQYF. The CDR3 DNA reads as TGTGCCAGCAGTCGACTAGCGGGAGAACTCGAGCAGTACTTC.

This clone was detected only a few times. The chain recombines TRBV7-9 with TRBJ2-7; the match to TRBD1 covers 10 bases. V trimming: 4 bases; J trimming: 5 bases; junction bases outside the gene matches: 11. The CDR3 is 16 amino acids. Germline CDR1 is SEHNR and CDR2 is FQNEAQ (reference sequence). The CDR3, as DNA: TGTGCCAGCAGCTCGGCGGGGGGACAGGGGCGCCACGAGCAGTACTTC. Translating gives CASSSAGGQGRHEQYF.

The J gene is TRBJ1-5, the V gene TRBV19; perhaps TRBD1 as D (5 bases). Germline values: CDR1 LNHDA, CDR2 SQIVND (reference sequence). This CDR3 region has 15 residues. Trimming removed 8 bases at V and 6 bases at J, with 20 bases between. CDR3 coding DNA: TGTGCCAGTTCCCGGAACCAGGGCGCATCTCAGCCCCAGCATTTT. The encoded protein is CASSRNQGASQPQHF. The whole variable domain, remainder taken from reference TRBV19 and TRBJ1-5, is DGGITQSPKYLFRKEGQNVTLSCEQNLNHDAMYWYRQDPGQGLRLIYYSQIVNDFQKGDIAEGYSVSREKKESFPLTVTSAQKNPTAFYLCASSRNQGASQPQHFGDGTRLSIL.

The chain has TRBV19 and TRBJ1-4; 11 bases are a match to TRBD1. The CDR3 is 16 amino acids. Germline values: CDR1 LNHDA, CDR2 SQIVND (reference sequence). The ends lost 7 bases at V and 7 bases at J; junction bases unmatched: 11. This chain's CDR3 is CASIDRTGTGGEKLFF. DNA of the CDR3: TGTGCCAGTATCGATCGGACCGGGACAGGGGGTGAAAAACTGTTTTTT. Together with reference TRBV19 and TRBJ1-4, the CDR3 gives the full variable domain: DGGITQSPKYLFRKEGQNVTLSCEQNLNHDAMYWYRQDPGQGLRLIYYSQIVNDFQKGDIAEGYSVSREKKESFPLTVTSAQKNPTAFYLCASIDRTGTGGEKLFFGSGTQLSVL.

V and J are TRBV9 and TRBJ2-5; 11 bases match TRBD2. This CDR3 comprises 16 residues. Trimming cost V 2 bases and J 5 bases; bases outside gene matches: 8. Germline CDR1 is SGDLS and CDR2 is YYNGEE. In DNA form, the CDR3 reads TGTGCCAGCAGCGTTAGCGGGAGGGCCGGTTTGGAGACCCAGTACTTC. Translating it yields CASSVSGRAGLETQYF. Full variable domain (remainder filled in from reference TRBV9 and TRBJ2-5): DSGVTQTPKHLITATGQRVTLRCSPRSGDLSVYWYQQSLDQGLQFLIQYYNGEERAKGNILERFSAQQFPDLHSELNLSSLELGDSALYFCASSVSGRAGLETQYFGPGTRLLVL.

The chain recombines TRBV19 with TRBJ2-7; D is ambiguous. The V and J ends lost 5 bases and 2 bases respectively, with 19 bases between them. This CDR3 is 16 amino acids long. Germline lookup yields CDR1 LNHDA and CDR2 SQIVND (reference sequence). The CDR3 loop reads CASSLGMADGAYEQYF. CDR3 coding DNA: TGTGCCAGTAGTCTAGGGATGGCGGATGGCGCCTACGAGCAGTACTTC.

The rearrangement links TRBV19 to TRBJ1-5; TRBD1 matches 8 bases. The CDR3 contains 16 residues. V was pared by 3 bases and J by 4 bases, with 8 bases of the junction left unmatched. Per germline, CDR1 LNHDA and CDR2 SQIVND (reference sequence). The CDR3 region has the DNA TGTGCCAGTAGTATCCGGGACACAGGGGGGAATCAGCCCCAGCATTTT. This encodes CASSIRDTGGNQPQHF.

The V gene is TRBV14, the J gene TRBJ2-1; tentative D call: TRBD2 (6 bases). Trimming shortened V by 3 bases and J by 9 bases, and 12 bases separated the two germline ends. CDR3 length equals 13 residues. The germline gives CDR1 SGHDN, CDR2 FVKESK. CDR3 loop: CASSQSLASEQFF. CDR3 DNA sequence: TGTGCCAGCAGCCAGTCCCTAGCGTCTGAGCAGTTCTTC.

The chain combines TRBV5-1 with TRBJ2-2, with D unresolved. This CDR3 is 15 amino acids long. CDR1 is SGHRS and CDR2 is YFSETQ in the germline V gene. Trimming removed 0 bases at V and 1 base at J, with 7 bases between. The CDR3 loop reads CASSLATGNTGELFF. The CDR3 DNA sequence: TGCGCCAGCAGCTTGGCCACCGGGAACACCGGGGAGCTGTTTTTT.

The chain combines TRBV7-2 with TRBJ1-1; D unclear. This CDR3 region has 14 residues. CDR1 is SGHTA, CDR2 FQGNSA, per germline. Trimming took 5 bases from V and 2 from J, leaving 12 bases between them. The CDR3 DNA sequence: TGTGCCAGCAGCCCCTCAAAAACTAACACTGAAGCTTTCTTT. It encodes CASSPSKTNTEAFF.

The CDR3 DNA reads TGTGCCAGCTCACCCAACTATAATGAAAAACTGTTTTTT. This encodes CASSPNYNEKLFF. The chain links TRBV18 to TRBJ1-4, with unresolved D. V was clipped by 3 bases and J by 4 bases, with 6 bases between them. CDR1 and CDR2 from the germline V gene are KGHSH and LQKENI. This CDR3 has 13 amino acids.

V and J are TRBV28 and TRBJ1-4; D is perhaps TRBD1 (6 bases). V was trimmed by 5 bases and J by 4 bases, leaving 20 bases between them. This CDR3 is built from 17 residues. CDR1 and CDR2 (germline): MDHEN, SYDVKM. The CDR3 loop reads CASSAPGHRYHNEKLFF. The CDR3 nucleotides are TGTGCCAGCAGTGCGCCGGGACACAGATATCATAATGAAAAACTGTTTTTT.

The V call is TRBV6-5, the J call TRBJ2-7, with 8 positions matching TRBD1. The CDR3 loop spans 15 amino acids. The V gene end was trimmed by 2 bases and the J gene end by 2 bases; junction bases not matched to a gene: 5. The V gene's germline CDR1 is MNHEY and CDR2 SVGAGI. The chain's CDR3 is CASSYGGTGAYEQYF. The CDR3 nucleotides are TGTGCCAGCAGTTACGGCGGGACAGGAGCCTACGAGCAGTACTTC.

This clone was counted a few times. The chain employs TRBV18 and TRBJ2-3; 8 bases line up with TRBD2. CDR1 is KGHSH, CDR2 LQKENI, per germline. This CDR3 comprises 16 residues. Germline trimming cut 2 bases from V and 2 bases from J; bases unmatched to any gene: 6. The chain's CDR3 is CASSPRLAGITDTQYF. CDR3 DNA: TGTGCCAGCTCACCAAGGCTAGCGGGCATCACAGATACGCAGTATTTT.

The V call is TRBV5-4, the J call TRBJ2-1; 10 positions agree with TRBD2. Germline CDR1 and CDR2: SGHNT and YYREEE (reference sequence). J was trimmed by 8 bases and V by 2 bases; bases with no gene match: 13. This CDR3 is 17 amino acids long. The CDR3 coding sequence is TGTGCCAGCAGCTTTCCCGGGCTAGCGGGAGTCTTAGATGAGCAGTTCTTC. Translated: CASSFPGLAGVLDEQFF. Looking up the rest from reference TRBV5-4 and TRBJ2-1 gives the full variable domain: ETGVTQSPTHLIKTRGQQVTLRCSSQSGHNTVSWYQQALGQGPQFIFQYYREEENGRGNFPPRFSGLQFPNYSSELNVNALELDDSALYLCASSFPGLAGVLDEQFFGPGTRLTVL.

The rearrangement links TRBV24-1 to TRBJ2-7, with 7 bases fitting TRBD1. Looked up from germline, CDR1 is KGHDR and CDR2 is SFDVKD. The V gene end was trimmed by 3 bases and the J gene end by 3 bases; junction bases not matched to a gene: 10. This CDR3 contains 16 residues. The CDR3 is CATSDGTAHGGYEQYF. The CDR3 bases are TGTGCCACCAGTGATGGGACAGCCCACGGAGGCTACGAGCAGTACTTC.

This clone occurred many times. The rearrangement links TRBV28 to TRBJ1-3; 11 nucleotides agree with TRBD1. Per germline, CDR1 MDHEN and CDR2 SYDVKM. This CDR3 has 13 residues. Trimming removed 8 bases from V and 11 bases from J; junction bases left unmatched: 8. This CDR3 reads CASGQGALQSIYF. In DNA form, the CDR3 reads TGTGCCAGCGGACAGGGGGCTTTGCAGTCCATATATTTT.